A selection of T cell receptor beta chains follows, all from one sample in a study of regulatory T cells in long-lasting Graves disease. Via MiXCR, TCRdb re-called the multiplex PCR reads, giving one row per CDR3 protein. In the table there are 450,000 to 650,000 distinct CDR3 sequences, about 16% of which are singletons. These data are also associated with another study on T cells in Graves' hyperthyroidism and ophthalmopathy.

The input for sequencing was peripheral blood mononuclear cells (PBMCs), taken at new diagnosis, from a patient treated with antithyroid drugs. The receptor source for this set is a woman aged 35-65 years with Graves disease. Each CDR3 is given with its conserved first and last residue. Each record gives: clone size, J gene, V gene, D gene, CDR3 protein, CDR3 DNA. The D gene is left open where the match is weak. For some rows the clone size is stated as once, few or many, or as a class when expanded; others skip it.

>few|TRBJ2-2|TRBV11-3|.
CASSSVRELFF
TGTGCCAGCAGCTCAGTGCGGGAGCTGTTTTTT
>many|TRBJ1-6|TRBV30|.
CAWSVIGNNSPLHF
TGTGCCTGGAGTGTTATAGGGAATAATTCACCCCTCCACTTT
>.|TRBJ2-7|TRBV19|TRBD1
CASSKARDRGVNEQYF
TGTGCCAGTAGTAAGGCCCGGGACAGGGGAGTGAACGAGCAGTACTTC
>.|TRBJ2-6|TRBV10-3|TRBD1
CAISESQQGKSPGANVLTF
TGTGCCATCAGTGAGTCGCAACAGGGGAAATCGCCTGGGGCCAACGTCCTGACTTTC
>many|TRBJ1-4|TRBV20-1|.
CSAGRAFNEKLFF
TGCAGTGCTGGCAGGGCCTTTAATGAAAAACTGTTTTTT
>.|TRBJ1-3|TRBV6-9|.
CASSYKGAGNTIYF
TGTGCCAGCAGTTACAAGGGCGCTGGAAACACCATATATTTT
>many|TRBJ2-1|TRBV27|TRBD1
CASSPTGGAYNEQFF
TGTGCCAGCAGCCCTACAGGGGGCGCTTACAATGAGCAGTTCTTC
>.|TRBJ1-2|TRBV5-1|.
CASSSGHSGSYGYTF
TGCGCCAGCAGCTCGGGACATTCAGGGAGCTATGGCTACACCTTC
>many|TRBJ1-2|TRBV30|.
CAWGRTNYGYTF
TGTGCCTGGGGCCGAACTAACTATGGCTACACCTTC
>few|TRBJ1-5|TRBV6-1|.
CASSRERNSNQPQHF
TGTGCCAGCAGCCGGGAGAGGAATAGCAATCAGCCCCAGCATTTT
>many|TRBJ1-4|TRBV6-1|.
CASSGLGEEKLFF
TGTGCCAGCAGCGGGCTGGGAGAAGAAAAACTGTTTTTT
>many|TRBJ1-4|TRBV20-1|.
CSAPRTGGQKLFF
TGCAGTGCTCCTCGGACGGGAGGCCAAAAACTGTTTTTT
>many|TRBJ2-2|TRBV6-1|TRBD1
CASSHGQGTGELFF
TGTGCCAGCAGTCATGGACAGGGAACCGGGGAGCTGTTTTTT
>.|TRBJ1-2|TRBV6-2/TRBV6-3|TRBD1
CASSGGTDYGYTF
TGTGCCAGCAGCGGGGGGACAGACTATGGCTACACCTTC
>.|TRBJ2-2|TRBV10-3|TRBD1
CAISGPGGFTGELFF
TGTGCCATCAGTGGTCCAGGGGGCTTCACCGGGGAGCTGTTTTTT
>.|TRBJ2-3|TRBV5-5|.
CASSLWLTSTDTQYF
TGTGCCAGCAGCTTATGGCTTACTAGCACAGATACGCAGTATTTT
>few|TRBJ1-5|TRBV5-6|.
CASRKQGTSNQPQHF
TGTGCCAGCAGGAAACAAGGGACAAGCAATCAGCCCCAGCATTTT
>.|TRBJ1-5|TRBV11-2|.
CASSLDYSNQPQHF
TGTGCCAGCAGCCTAGACTATAGCAATCAGCCCCAGCATTTT
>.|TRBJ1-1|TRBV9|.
CASSVGLSFGTEAFF
TGTGCCAGCAGCGTAGGTCTCAGTTTCGGCACTGAAGCTTTCTTT
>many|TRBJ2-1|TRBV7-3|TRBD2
CASSQTGGAVYNEQFF
TGTGCCAGCAGCCAGACGGGGGGGGCGGTATACAATGAGCAGTTCTTC
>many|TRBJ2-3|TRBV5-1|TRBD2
CASSLDGTTPDTQYF
TGCGCCAGCAGCTTGGACGGGACTACCCCAGATACGCAGTATTTT
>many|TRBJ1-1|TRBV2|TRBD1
CASSDGTDLMNTEAFF
TGTGCCAGCAGTGACGGGACAGATCTCATGAACACTGAAGCTTTCTTT
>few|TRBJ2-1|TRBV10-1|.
CARLNEQFF
TGCGCCAGGCTCAATGAGCAGTTCTTC
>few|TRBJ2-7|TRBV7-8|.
CASSLERGILGRNSYEQYF
TGTGCCAGCAGCTTAGAGAGAGGGATTTTGGGTCGGAACTCCTACGAGCAGTACTTC
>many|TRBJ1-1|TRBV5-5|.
CASSPRTGTTAEAFF
TGTGCCAGCAGCCCCCGGACCGGGACAACGGCTGAAGCTTTCTTT
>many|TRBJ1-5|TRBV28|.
CASNPGPTEQPQHF
TGTGCCAGCAACCCGGGGCCTACGGAACAGCCCCAGCATTTT
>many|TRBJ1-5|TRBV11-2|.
CASSFGTGHLSAQHF
TGTGCCAGCAGCTTCGGTACGGGACACCTCTCTGCCCAGCATTTT
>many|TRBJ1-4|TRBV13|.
CASSQLAGQNEKLFF
TGTGCCAGCAGTCAACTTGCAGGCCAAAATGAAAAACTGTTTTTT
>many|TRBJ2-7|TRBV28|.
CASSFTQGYTYEQYF
TGTGCCAGCAGTTTCACACAAGGGTATACCTACGAGCAGTACTTC
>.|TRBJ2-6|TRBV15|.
CATSIHPGPLSGANVLTF
TGTGCCACCAGCATTCATCCGGGGCCCCTCTCTGGGGCCAACGTCCTGACTTTC
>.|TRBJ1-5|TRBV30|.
CAWNSQGPNQPQHF
TGTGCCTGGAATTCACAGGGACCGAATCAGCCCCAGCATTTT
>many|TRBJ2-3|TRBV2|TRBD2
CASSPTSGAHLTDTQYF
TGTGCCAGCAGCCCCACTAGCGGGGCCCACCTCACAGATACGCAGTATTTT
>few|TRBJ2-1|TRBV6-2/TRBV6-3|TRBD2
CASTLRGRGGLDEQFF
TGTGCCAGCACTCTAAGGGGGCGGGGGGGCTTAGATGAGCAGTTCTTC
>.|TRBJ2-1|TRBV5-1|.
CASSPQGGINEQFF
TGCGCCAGCAGCCCACAAGGGGGGATTAATGAGCAGTTCTTC
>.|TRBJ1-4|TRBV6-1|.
CASRPDSFGNEKLFF
TGTGCCAGCAGGCCAGACAGCTTCGGCAATGAAAAACTGTTTTTT
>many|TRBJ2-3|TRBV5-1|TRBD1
CASRTGQGRDTQYF
TGCGCCAGCAGAACGGGACAGGGACGGGATACGCAGTATTTT
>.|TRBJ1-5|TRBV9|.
CASSVDPGIQPQHF
TGTGCCAGCAGCGTAGACCCGGGGATTCAGCCCCAGCATTTT
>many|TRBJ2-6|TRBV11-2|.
CASSPGPVLTF
TGTGCCAGCAGCCCCGGACCCGTCCTGACTTTC
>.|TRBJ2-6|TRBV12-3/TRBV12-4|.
CASSSVIAFRGVLASGANVLTF
TGTGCCAGCAGTTCCGTCATTGCCTTCAGGGGCGTTTTAGCATCTGGGGCCAACGTCCTGACTTTC
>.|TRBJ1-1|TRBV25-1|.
CASSDLTASSEAFF
TGTGCCAGCAGTGACCTCACGGCGAGCTCAGAAGCTTTCTTT
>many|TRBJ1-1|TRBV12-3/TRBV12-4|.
CASSLPPVEAFF
TGTGCCAGCAGTCTTCCCCCCGTGGAAGCTTTCTTT
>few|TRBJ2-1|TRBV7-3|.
CASSLGPQGNGQFF
TGTGCCAGCAGCTTGGGCCCCCAGGGTAACGGGCAGTTCTTC
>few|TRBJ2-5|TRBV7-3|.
CASSLDSHVQETQYF
TGTGCCAGCAGCTTAGACTCCCACGTCCAAGAGACCCAGTACTTC
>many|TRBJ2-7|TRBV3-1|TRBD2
CASSRTAGGITYEQYF
TGTGCCAGCAGCCGGACAGCGGGGGGGATCACCTACGAGCAGTACTTC
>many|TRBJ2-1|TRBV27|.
CASSFGTLSYNEQFF
TGTGCCAGCAGTTTCGGTACCCTCTCCTACAATGAGCAGTTCTTC